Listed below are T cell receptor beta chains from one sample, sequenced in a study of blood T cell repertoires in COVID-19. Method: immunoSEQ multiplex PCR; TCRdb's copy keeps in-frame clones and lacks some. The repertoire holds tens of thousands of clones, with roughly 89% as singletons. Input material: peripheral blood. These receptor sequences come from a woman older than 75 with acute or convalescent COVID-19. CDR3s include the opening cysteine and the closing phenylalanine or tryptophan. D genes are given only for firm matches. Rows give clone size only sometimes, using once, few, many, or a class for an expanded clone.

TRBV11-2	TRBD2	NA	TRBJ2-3	TGTGCCAGCAGCTTACCGCCTAGCGGGCAAGTTACAGATACGCAGTATTTT	CASSLPPSGQVTDTQYF
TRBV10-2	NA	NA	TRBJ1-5	TGCGCCAGCAGTGCGGGGAGGCACCAGCCCCAGCATTTT	CASSAGRHQPQHF
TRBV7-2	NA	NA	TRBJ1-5	TGTGCCAGCAGCTTGCGGAGAGATCAGCCCCAGCATTTT	CASSLRRDQPQHF
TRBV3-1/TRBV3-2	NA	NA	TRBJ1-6	TGTGCCAGCAGCCAAGGTCGGGGGGCGGATTCACCCCTCCACTTT	CASSQGRGADSPLHF
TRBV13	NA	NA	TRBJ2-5	TGTGCCAGCAGCTTAGCCAGGGGAGTTGGGGAGACCCAGTACTTC	CASSLARGVGETQYF
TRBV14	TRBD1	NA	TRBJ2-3	TGTGCCAGCAGCGACCGGACAGGGCTCACAGATACGCAGTATTTT	CASSDRTGLTDTQYF
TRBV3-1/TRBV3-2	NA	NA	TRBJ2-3	TGTGCCAGCAGCCATTCGAGGGACACAGATACGCAGTATTTT	CASSHSRDTDTQYF
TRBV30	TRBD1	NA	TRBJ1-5	TGTGCCTGCCGCGGACAGGGAGATCAGCCCCAGCATTTT	CACRGQGDQPQHF
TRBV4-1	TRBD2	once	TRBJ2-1	TGCGCCAGCAGCCAGTCACCTACAATTAGCGGGATGGTAGATGAGCAGTTCTTC	CASSQSPTISGMVDEQFF
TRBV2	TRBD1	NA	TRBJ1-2	TGTGCCAGCAGTTTCGCCGGGACAGGAGATGGCTACACCTTC	CASSFAGTGDGYTF
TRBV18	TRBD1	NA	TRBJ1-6	TGTGCCAGCTCCCCAGGACAGGGAGCGGAATCACCCCTCCACTTT	CASSPGQGAESPLHF
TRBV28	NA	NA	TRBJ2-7	TGTGCCAGCAGTTTAGGGCAGGGCTACGAGCAGTACTTC	CASSLGQGYEQYF
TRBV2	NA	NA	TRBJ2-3	TGTGCCAGCAGACAGGGAATGGGTACAGATACGCAGTATTTT	CASRQGMGTDTQYF
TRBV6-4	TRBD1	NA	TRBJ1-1	TGTGCCAGCAGAGGAACAGGGGCGAGAACTGAAGCTTTCTTT	CASRGTGARTEAFF
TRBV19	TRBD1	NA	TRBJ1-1	TGTGCCAGTAGTATAGTATCCAGGGGGCAGGTCACTGAAGCTTTCTTT	CASSIVSRGQVTEAFF
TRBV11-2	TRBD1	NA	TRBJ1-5	TGTGCCAGCAGCTGGACAGGGGATTATCAGCCCCAGCATTTT	CASSWTGDYQPQHF
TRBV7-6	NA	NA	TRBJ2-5	TGTGCCAGCAGCGTAAACCAGGGGCAAGAGACCCAGTACTTC	CASSVNQGQETQYF
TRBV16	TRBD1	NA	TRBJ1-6	TGTGCCAGCAGCCAATCCAGGGGGCAGAATTCACCCCTCCACTTT	CASSQSRGQNSPLHF
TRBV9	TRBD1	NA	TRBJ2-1	TGTGCCAGCAGCACGACCCCATTTAAGAGGGGGCCCCAGAATGAGCAGTTCTTC	CASSTTPFKRGPQNEQFF
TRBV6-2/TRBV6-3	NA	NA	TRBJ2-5	TGTGCCAGCAGTCCGGGGATAGTGGGGACCCAGTACTTC	CASSPGIVGTQYF
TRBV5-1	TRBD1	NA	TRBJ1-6	TGCGCCAGCAGCTTGGAAGGGGGCAGGGACTCACCCCTCCACTTT	CASSLEGGRDSPLHF
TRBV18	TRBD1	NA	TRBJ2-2	TGTGCCAGCTCACCTCGGACAGGGCGGGACACCGGGGAGCTGTTTTTT	CASSPRTGRDTGELFF
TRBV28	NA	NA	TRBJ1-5	TGTGCCAGCAGTTTTTGGGGGCATCAGCCCCAGCATTTT	CASSFWGHQPQHF
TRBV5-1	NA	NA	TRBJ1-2	TGCGCCAGCAGCCCGGGGGTAACTAACTATGGCTACACCTTC	CASSPGVTNYGYTF
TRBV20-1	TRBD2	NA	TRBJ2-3	TGCAGTGCTAGTTTGGGCCTAGCGGGAGGGCGACAGTATTTT	CSASLGLAGGRQYF
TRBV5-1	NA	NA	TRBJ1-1	TGCGCCAGCAGCTCCACAGGAGAAAGGGGCACTGAAGCTTTCTTT	CASSSTGERGTEAFF
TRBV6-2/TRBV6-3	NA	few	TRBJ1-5	TGTGCCAGCAGCCCGGGTCCCGGAGGCAATCAGCCCCAGCATTTT	CASSPGPGGNQPQHF
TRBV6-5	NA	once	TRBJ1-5	TGTGCCAGCAGTTCCCGAGGGCCCGGACAGCCCCAGCATTTT	CASSSRGPGQPQHF
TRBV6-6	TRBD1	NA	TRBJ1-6	TGTGCCAGCAGTCGCCCCTCCGGGACAGGGGGGGCTTCACCCCTCCACTTT	CASSRPSGTGGASPLHF
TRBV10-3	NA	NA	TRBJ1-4	TGTGCCATCAGTGAAGGGTTCAGACAGAATGAAAAACTGTTTTTT	CAISEGFRQNEKLFF
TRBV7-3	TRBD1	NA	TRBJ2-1	TGTGCCAGCAGCTTGCACGACGGGACAGGGGAGTACAATGAGCAGTTCTTC	CASSLHDGTGEYNEQFF
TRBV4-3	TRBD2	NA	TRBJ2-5	TGCGCCAGCAGCCTCGGGGTAGCGGGGGATCAAGAGACCCAGTACTTC	CASSLGVAGDQETQYF
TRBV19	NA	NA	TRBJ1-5	TGTGCCACCAGGACAGGCAATCAGCCCCAGCATTTT	CATRTGNQPQHF
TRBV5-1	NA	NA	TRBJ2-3	TGCGCCAGCAGCTTGGATGGTCCTCTGGCCACAGATACGCAGTATTTT	CASSLDGPLATDTQYF
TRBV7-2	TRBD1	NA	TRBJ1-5	TGTGCCAGCAGCTTAATGGGACAGGGGGCCGGGCAGCCCCAGCATTTT	CASSLMGQGAGQPQHF
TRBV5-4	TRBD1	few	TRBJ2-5	TGTGCCAGCAGCATAGCGGACAGGGGAGATGAGACCCAGTACTTC	CASSIADRGDETQYF
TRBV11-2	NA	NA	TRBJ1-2	TGTGCCAGCAGCTTAGACTCAGGACAGTACTATGGCTACACCTTC	CASSLDSGQYYGYTF
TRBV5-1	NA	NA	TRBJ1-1	TGCGCCAGCAGCTTGGCAGGTCCTCAAAGGGCTTTCTTT	CASSLAGPQRAFF
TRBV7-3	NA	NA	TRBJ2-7	TGTGCCAGCAGCTTAGCGGCTGCCTTCTCCTACGAGCAGTACTTC	CASSLAAAFSYEQYF
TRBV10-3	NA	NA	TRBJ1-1	TGTGCCATCAGTGAGACAGCTAACACTGAAGCTTTCTTT	CAISETANTEAFF
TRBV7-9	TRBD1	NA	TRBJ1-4	TGTGCCAGCGGACTGGGACAGGGCAGTGTTAGTTATGAAAAACTGTTTTTT	CASGLGQGSVSYEKLFF